The 26 T cell receptor beta chains given below trace back to one sample, sequenced in a study of blood T cell repertoires in COVID-19. TCRdb's table, derived via immunoSEQ multiplex PCR, lists solely in-frame clones and lacks some. The sample consists of about 83,000 clones, 86% of them appearing once. The sequencing input was peripheral blood. The receptors stem from a woman at least 80 years old in a cohort sampled during active or convalescent COVID-19.

The chain employs TRBV7-3 and TRBJ1-6; no firm D call. Germline V gene data show CDR1 as SGHTA and CDR2 as FQGTGA. The CDR3 runs to 12 residues. V was cut by 3 bases and J by 14 bases, with 11 bases left in between. The CDR3 loop reads CASSFDRGALHF. In DNA, the CDR3 is TGTGCCAGCAGCTTTGACCGAGGTGCCCTCCACTTT. The variable domain in full, with the rest retrieved from reference TRBV7-3 and TRBJ1-6, is GAGVSQTPSNKVTEKGKYVELRCDPISGHTALYWYRQSLGQGPEFLIYFQGTGAADDSGLPNDRFFAVRPEGSVSTLKIQRTERGDSAVYLCASSFDRGALHFGNGTRLTVT.

The chain carries TRBV5-5 and TRBJ1-1; 10 nucleotides agree with TRBD1. V was pared by 2 bases and J by 1 base, with 2 bases of the junction left unmatched. The germline V gene has CDR1 SGHKS and CDR2 YYEKEE (reference sequence). This CDR3 contains 15 residues. CDR3 amino acids: CASSLRTGGNTEAFF. Written as DNA, the CDR3 is TGTGCCAGCAGCTTAAGGACAGGGGGGAACACTGAAGCTTTCTTT.

The genes are TRBV20-1 and TRBJ2-5, with D unresolved. This CDR3 is 12 amino acids long. V lost 3 bases to trimming and J lost 2 bases, with 7 bases between them. Germline values: CDR1 DFQATT, CDR2 SNEGSKA (reference sequence). The CDR3 reads CSASFQQETQYF. DNA for the CDR3: TGCAGTGCTAGTTTTCAGCAAGAGACCCAGTACTTC.

The rearrangement joins TRBV7-2 to TRBJ2-7; D might be TRBD1 (5 bases). Trimming left V 1 base short and J 8 bases short, with 21 bases between. CDR3 size: 16 residues. Germline-derived CDR1 and CDR2 are SGHTA and FQGNSA. This chain's CDR3 is CASSLGSVRATMQQYF. CDR3 coding DNA: TGTGCCAGCAGCTTAGGGTCGGTCAGGGCCACGATGCAGCAGTACTTC. The full variable domain, completed using reference TRBV7-2 and TRBJ2-7, is GAGVSQSPSNKVTEKGKDVELRCDPISGHTALYWYRQSLGQGLEFLIYFQGNSAPDKSGLPSDRFSAERTGGSVSTLTIQRTQQEDSAVYLCASSLGSVRATMQQYFGPGTRLTVT.

This clone has a single count. The J gene is TRBJ1-1, the V gene TRBV5-1; D remains ambiguous. The CDR3 runs 15 residues. V lost 3 bases, J lost 1 base, and 13 bases lay in between. CDR1 SGHRS and CDR2 YFSETQ come from the germline V gene. The CDR3 sequence: CASSSDLGTNTEAFF. Here the CDR3 DNA reads TGCGCCAGCAGCTCCGATCTGGGCACGAACACTGAAGCTTTCTTT.

The V call is TRBV9, the J call TRBJ1-3, with a weak D call TRBD1 (5 bases). The V end was cut by 0 bases, the J end by 0 bases, with 10 bases between. CDR3 length: 16 amino acids. Germline V gene sequence: CDR1 SGDLS, CDR2 YYNGEE. The CDR3 reads CASSVEGALSGNTIYF. For the CDR3, the DNA is TGTGCCAGCAGCGTAGAAGGGGCCCTCTCTGGAAACACCATATATTTT.

This clone came up once. The rearrangement joins TRBV5-4 to TRBJ1-1; 8 bases line up with TRBD1. This CDR3 has 13 residues. Unmatched junction bases numbered 5, after V lost 0 bases and J lost 10 bases. The germline gives CDR1 SGHNT, CDR2 YYREEE (reference sequence). CDR3 in amino acids: CASSLALDRGAFF. The DNA for the CDR3 is TGTGCCAGCAGCTTGGCATTAGACAGGGGAGCTTTCTTT.

The genes are TRBV21-1 and TRBJ1-3; the table's TRBD1 call for D was not verified on the DNA. TRBV21-1 corresponds to a pseudogene. The CDR3 is 16 residues long. The CDR3 is CASSTPDTFSGNTIYF. For the CDR3, the DNA is TGTGCCAGCAGCACTCCTGACACTTTCTCTGGAAACACCATATATTTT.

The chain couples TRBV5-1 to TRBJ2-5; D is possibly TRBD1 (7 bases). There are 15 residues in the CDR3. The V end lost 1 base, the J end lost 0 bases, and 10 bases lay between the germline ends. Germline CDR1 is SGHRS and CDR2 is YFSETQ. The CDR3 sequence is CASSLRGTDQETQYF. In nucleotides, the CDR3 is TGCGCCAGCAGCTTGCGCGGGACAGACCAAGAGACCCAGTACTTC.

This sequence joins TRBV11-2 and TRBJ1-3, with D perhaps matching TRBD1 (6 bases). Germline V gives CDR1 SGHAT, CDR2 FQNNGV. V lost 6 bases, J lost 4 bases, and 10 bases lay in between. There are 13 residues in the CDR3. CDR3 sequence: CASSSTGGNTIYF. For the CDR3, the DNA is TGTGCCAGCAGTTCAACAGGGGGAAACACCATATATTTT.

The chain carries TRBV7-8 and TRBJ1-2; 7 positions match TRBD1. There are 14 residues in the CDR3. Trimming took 2 bases from V and 6 from J; bases not matched to a gene: 6. CDR1 and CDR2 (germline): SGHVS, FQNEAQ. For the CDR3, the DNA is TGTGCCAGCAGCTTAAGGACAGGCGGTCATGGCTACACCTTC. The encoded protein is CASSLRTGGHGYTF.

This clone was observed a handful of times. The V call is TRBV28, the J call TRBJ1-2, with D possibly being TRBD1 (5 bases). In germline, CDR1 is MDHEN, CDR2 SYDVKM. The CDR3 loop spans 14 amino acids. V was shortened by 5 bases and J by 8 bases, with 18 bases between the two germline ends. CDR3 DNA sequence: TGTGCCAGCAGTGCCCCCGGCCAGGGCAGAGGCTACACCTTC. It codes for CASSAPGQGRGYTF.

This sequence joins TRBV24-1 and TRBJ2-3, with 9 positions matching TRBD1. Germline assignment: CDR1 KGHDR and CDR2 SFDVKD. CDR3 size: 16 residues. The trim removed 3 bases at V and 7 bases at J, leaving 10 bases unmatched. The CDR3 loop is CATSDPRGQGLYTQYF. The CDR3, as DNA: TGTGCCACCAGTGATCCCAGGGGACAGGGACTCTATACGCAGTATTTT.

A single count supports this clone. The chain uses TRBV7-2 and TRBJ1-3; 7 bases line up with TRBD1. Germline lookup yields CDR1 SGHTA and CDR2 FQGNSA. Trimming at V came to 4 bases and at J to 0 bases, leaving 3 bases not matched to a gene. This CDR3 has 15 residues. The CDR3 sequence is CASSSGQNSGNTIYF. DNA of the CDR3: TGTGCCAGCAGCTCGGGACAGAACTCTGGAAACACCATATATTTT. The full variable domain, completed using reference TRBV7-2 and TRBJ1-3, is GAGVSQSPSNKVTEKGKDVELRCDPISGHTALYWYRQSLGQGLEFLIYFQGNSAPDKSGLPSDRFSAERTGGSVSTLTIQRTQQEDSAVYLCASSSGQNSGNTIYFGEGSWLTVV.

V usage is TRBV3-1 (or the pseudogene TRBV3-2) and J usage is TRBJ2-1, with 8 nucleotides matching TRBD2. Per germline, CDR1 LGHDT and CDR2 YNNKEL (reference sequence). After removal of 4 bases from V and 7 bases from J, the junction contained 15 bases not matched to a gene. The length of the CDR3 is 17 residues. The CDR3 region is CASSPGGGGTYRNEQFF. The CDR3 nucleotides read TGTGCCAGCAGCCCGGGGGGGGGCGGGACTTATCGGAATGAGCAGTTCTTC.

The CDR3 DNA reads as TGTGCCAGCTCACCAGACGCAAGCGGGACGGTGCAGTACTTC. Its protein is CASSPDASGTVQYF. The chain joins TRBV18 to TRBJ2-7, with 7 bases identical to TRBD2. CDR3 size: 14 residues. Germline-derived CDR1 and CDR2 are KGHSH and LQKENI. V was clipped by 2 bases and J by 9 bases; unmatched bases: 10.

The J gene is TRBJ1-1, the V gene TRBV5-1; D possibly corresponds to TRBD1 (6 bases). The CDR3 length is 14 residues. The germline CDR1 and CDR2 sequences are SGHRS and YFSETQ. The V and J ends lost 0 bases and 2 bases respectively, with 8 bases between them. The CDR3 bases are TGCGCCAGCAGCTTGGAGGACAGAAACACTGAAGCTTTCTTT. Protein sequence: CASSLEDRNTEAFF.

This sequence joins TRBV28 and TRBJ1-1; TRBD1 might be the D (6 bases). The CDR3 has 14 amino acids. V was shortened by 8 bases and J by 4 bases, with 17 bases between the two germline ends. Per germline, CDR1 MDHEN and CDR2 SYDVKM. The CDR3 protein is CASGTQGSVTEAFF. CDR3 bases: TGTGCCAGCGGTACACAGGGTAGTGTCACTGAAGCTTTCTTT.

This clone was seen repeatedly, ten times or more. At the DNA level, this CDR3 is encoded by other sequences in the same sample as well. This rearrangement joins TRBV30 to TRBJ1-3, with TRBD1 identical over 9 bases. The CDR3 runs 15 residues. V was clipped by 3 bases and J by 0 bases; unmatched bases: 3. Germline CDR1 is GTSNPN and CDR2 is SVGIG (reference sequence). The CDR3 region is CAWSADRGSGNTIYF. The CDR3 DNA reads TGTGCCTGGAGCGCGGACAGGGGCTCTGGAAACACCATATATTTT.

The chain recombines TRBV7-3 with TRBJ1-4, with TRBD1 identical over 11 bases. J gave up 6 bases and V 5 bases, and 2 bases lay outside the gene matches. CDR3 size: 14 residues. CDR1 SGHTA and CDR2 FQGTGA come from the germline V gene. Here the CDR3 DNA reads TGTGCCAGCAGCCTGGGACAGGGGGATGAAAAACTGTTTTTT. Encoded protein: CASSLGQGDEKLFF.

Note on this clone: This sample includes further DNA sequences coding for the same CDR3. This chain links TRBV3-1 (or the pseudogene TRBV3-2) with TRBJ1-1; no clear D gene. CDR1 is LGHDT, CDR2 YNNKEL, per germline (reference sequence). The CDR3 is 13 residues long. V lost 1 base and J 1 base, leaving 4 bases between the germline ends. CDR3 DNA: TGTGCCAGCAGCCAAGTGGCGAACACTGAAGCTTTCTTT. Residues: CASSQVANTEAFF.

This chain joins TRBV5-1 and TRBJ1-2; maybe TRBD1 (5 bases). The V end was cut by 0 bases, the J end by 3 bases, with 9 bases between. There are 14 residues in the CDR3. Germline lookup yields CDR1 SGHRS and CDR2 YFSETQ. CDR3 coding DNA: TGCGCCAGCAGCTTGGCACGGGGGGACTATGGCTACACCTTC. Its translation is CASSLARGDYGYTF.

The rearrangement uses TRBV5-1 and TRBJ1-6; perhaps TRBD1 as D (5 bases). The germline V and J ends were trimmed by 1 base and 7 bases, with 15 bases remaining between them. Germline V lookup: CDR1 SGHRS, CDR2 YFSETQ. The CDR3 length is 16 residues. CDR3 sequence reads: CASSLRTRIGNSPLHF. The CDR3 DNA reads as TGCGCCAGCAGCTTGAGGACAAGGATAGGGAATTCACCCCTCCACTTT.

The J gene is TRBJ2-1, the V gene TRBV5-1; the match to TRBD2 covers 10 bases. CDR3 length equals 20 residues. J was trimmed by 2 bases and V by 5 bases; bases with no gene match: 19. Looked up from germline, CDR1 is SGHRS and CDR2 is YFSETQ. The CDR3 nucleotides read TGCGCCAGCAGTCCTAGTTCCCCCATGACTAGCGGGTACACCTACAATGAGCAGTTCTTC. This codes for CASSPSSPMTSGYTYNEQFF.

The V call is TRBV3-1 (or the pseudogene TRBV3-2), the J call TRBJ1-2; no clear D gene. The CDR3 runs 13 residues. Germline V lookup: CDR1 LGHDT, CDR2 YNNKEL (reference sequence). With 0 bases removed from V and 6 bases from J, the gap between germline ends came to 8 bases. The CDR3 sequence: CASSQELGDGYTF. The CDR3, as DNA: TGTGCCAGCAGCCAAGAATTGGGAGATGGCTACACCTTC.

The rearrangement links TRBV6-5 to TRBJ1-6, with 8 bases aligning to TRBD1. Germline V gene lookup returns CDR1 MNHEY and CDR2 SVGAGI. V lost 5 bases and J lost 10; bases outside the gene matches: 10. There are 15 residues in the CDR3. The CDR3 region is CASSPTGQGESPLHF. In DNA, the CDR3 is TGTGCCAGCAGTCCTACCGGACAGGGAGAATCACCCCTCCACTTT.